This record covers a single T cell receptor (beta chain). This entry belongs to a study of shared clonotypes between healthy human individuals. CDR1 and CDR2 from the germline V gene are LNHNV and YYDKDF (reference sequence). The V gene lost 0 bases and the J gene lost 11 bases, with 17 bases spanning the gap. This CDR3 contains 15 residues. In the study's own analysis: Because ImmunoSEQ provided only junction sequences with no quality scores, the filtering differed. Produced via immunoSEQ multiplex PCR; TCRdb's table is partial and in-frame only. V and J calls and clone size are copied from that table; D and trimming were computed from the DNA. The repertoire includes around 1,000,000 clones, approximately 80% of them detected once, and 0.85% to 1% sits in the top ten.

This receptor was identified in a young man in good health. Some clones in this sample may be carry-over from other donors' samples. The specimen was memory CD4+ T cells from PBMCs. Subset denoted: CD45RA-negative fraction. V and J are TRBV15 and TRBJ1-5; a weak D match, TRBD1 (6 bases). CDR3 nucleotides: TGTGCCACCAGCAGAGATTTAATGACAGGTATGGCCCAGCATTTT. Protein: CATSRDLMTGMAQHF.